This TCR beta chain emerged from a study of cytomegalovirus exposure and HLA in healthy donors. This clone was found a few times. Each donor's status was that of a healthy bone marrow donor. The CDR3 length is 15 residues. With 8 bases removed from V and 0 bases from J, the gap between germline ends came to 16 bases. CDR1 is SEHNR and CDR2 is FQNEAQ in the germline V gene (reference sequence). Primers for the PCR totalled 60 Vbeta and 13 Jbeta. The repertoire was sequenced with immunoSEQ multiplex PCR; TCRdb's copy has only in-frame clones and lacks some. The sample holds some 160,000 clones, roughly 79% seen once.

The rearrangement links TRBV7-9 to TRBJ2-5; D is perhaps TRBD2 (5 bases). What was sequenced was PBMCs. The sequence was collected from a man aged 40-50 years in good health and CMV-seronegative. The CDR3 protein is CASGLLDFYQETQYF. The CDR3 DNA follows: TGTGCCAGCGGACTTCTGGACTTCTACCAAGAGACCCAGTACTTC.